The 26 T cell receptor beta chains in this list originate from one sample, sequenced in a study of cytomegalovirus exposure and HLA in healthy donors. Profiling relied on immunoSEQ multiplex PCR, and the TCRdb table lists in-frame clones only, not all of them. In the table there are roughly 59,000 clones, about 92% of which are singletons. Sequenced: PBMCs. These TCRs come from a man aged 18 to 35 in good health and CMV-seropositive.

This clone has a single count. This chain connects TRBV19 to TRBJ2-7; a weak D match, TRBD2 (5 bases). Deletions cut 3 bases from V and 2 bases from J, with 11 bases between. Germline CDR1 reads LNHDA; CDR2 reads SQIVND (reference sequence). The CDR3 is 14 amino acids. As DNA, the CDR3 is TGTGCCAGTAGTATGCAGGACTGGCCCTACGAGCAGTACTTC. Translation: CASSMQDWPYEQYF.

This chain connects TRBV28 to TRBJ2-1; 11 bases line up with TRBD1. The CDR3 extends over 16 amino acids. Germline-derived CDR1 and CDR2 are MDHEN and SYDVKM. V lost 6 bases to trimming and J lost 6 bases; unmatched junction nucleotides: 10. The CDR3 here is CASSTPGQGGGNEQFF. DNA for the CDR3: TGTGCCAGCAGCACCCCGGGACAGGGGGGGGGCAATGAGCAGTTCTTC.

The gene calls are TRBV7-3 and TRBJ2-1, with 14 bases matching TRBD2. Germline CDR1 and CDR2: SGHTA and FQGTGA. This CDR3 is built from 16 residues. V lost 2 bases and J lost 9; bases outside the gene matches: 6. The CDR3 loop reads CASSLPGLAGVREQFF. DNA of the CDR3: TGTGCCAGCAGCTTACCGGGACTAGCGGGAGTACGTGAGCAGTTCTTC.

V gene TRBV6-1 combines with J gene TRBJ1-2; D not certain. The CDR3 runs 12 residues. V was pared by 7 bases and J by 6 bases, with 12 bases between. Germline assignment: CDR1 MNHNS and CDR2 SASEGT. CDR3: CASKELLHGYTF. The CDR3 DNA sequence: TGTGCCAGCAAGGAGCTCCTCCATGGCTACACCTTC.

The chain links TRBV6-6 to TRBJ2-7; TRBD1 matches at 9 bases. Germline loops: CDR1 MNHNY, CDR2 SVGAGI (reference sequence). The V and J ends lost 5 bases and 2 bases, in that order; junction bases with no gene match: 7. The CDR3 is 15 residues long. The CDR3 spells CASSTTGGPTYEQYF. The CDR3 nucleotides are TGTGCCAGCAGTACAACAGGGGGCCCGACCTACGAGCAGTACTTC.

The rearrangement joins TRBV28 to TRBJ2-4, with TRBD1 as a possible D gene (6 bases). CDR1 MDHEN and CDR2 SYDVKM come from the germline V gene. This CDR3 has 17 amino acids. Between the trimmed V and J ends, which lost 3 bases and 3 bases, there was a span of 18 bases. The CDR3 loop is CASSFLSTGQDKNIQYF. DNA for the CDR3: TGTGCCAGCAGTTTTCTCTCTACAGGGCAGGACAAAAACATTCAGTACTTC.

The V call is TRBV28, the J call TRBJ2-1; possible D gene TRBD2, 6 bases. The CDR3 consists of 14 residues. From germline, CDR1 is MDHEN and CDR2 SYDVKM. The ends were cut back, 7 bases at V and 5 bases at J, with 15 bases in the middle. CDR3 nucleotides: TGTGCCAGCACCATCCGGGACTTGCACAATGAGCAGTTCTTC. Encoded protein: CASTIRDLHNEQFF.

J is TRBJ1-4 and V is TRBV29-1; D call uncertain. Germline CDR1 SQVTM, CDR2 ANQGSEA. V was trimmed by 6 bases and J by 3 bases, leaving 11 bases between them. This CDR3 comprises 13 residues. The CDR3 sequence is CSVNAQPNEKLFF. Here the CDR3 DNA reads TGCAGCGTCAACGCACAGCCTAATGAAAAACTGTTTTTT.

This chain connects TRBV9 to TRBJ2-3; D is ambiguous. There are 12 residues in the CDR3. Trimming removed 3 bases at V and 8 bases at J, with 10 bases between. Germline-derived CDR1 and CDR2 are SGDLS and YYNGEE. The CDR3 loop reads CASSGLRATQYF. The DNA of the CDR3 is TGTGCCAGCAGCGGCTTGCGAGCTACGCAGTATTTT.

This clone came up a few times. The rearrangement joins TRBV11-3 to TRBJ2-2; the D gene is possibly TRBD2 (6 bases). The V end lost 5 bases, the J end lost 7 bases, and 11 bases lay between the germline ends. Germline CDR1 SGHNT, CDR2 YENEEA. The CDR3 runs to 13 residues. In DNA, the CDR3 is TGTGCCAGCAGCATAGTGACTAGCGGGGAGCTGTTTTTT. It is translated as CASSIVTSGELFF. The full variable domain, completed using reference TRBV11-3 and TRBJ2-2, is EAGVVQSPRYKIIEKKQPVAFWCNPISGHNTLYWYLQNLGQGPELLIRYENEEAVDDSQLPKDRFSAERLKGVDSTLKIQPAELGDSAVYLCASSIVTSGELFFGEGSRLTVL.

The chain has TRBV2 and TRBJ2-1, with D possibly matching TRBD2 (5 bases). The CDR3 runs 14 residues. Per the germline V gene, CDR1 is SNHLY and CDR2 is FYNNEI. Deletions cut 5 bases from V and 8 bases from J, with 16 bases between. CDR3 sequence: CASSPVSPRDEQFF. The CDR3 DNA reads as TGTGCCAGCAGTCCGGTCTCCCCGAGGGATGAGCAGTTCTTC.

The gene calls are TRBV29-1 and TRBJ2-7; 14 bases are a match to TRBD2. This CDR3 has 14 amino acids. The J segment lost 5 bases and the V segment lost 5 bases, leaving 5 bases of the junction unmatched. CDR1 and CDR2 (germline): SQVTM, ANQGSEA. CDR3 sequence (DNA): TGCAGCGTTTTTAGACTAGCGGGAGGGAACGAGCAGTACTTC. It codes for CSVFRLAGGNEQYF.

The chain has TRBV7-3 and TRBJ2-3, with 7 positions matching TRBD1. The CDR3 is made up of 14 amino acids. The ends lost 5 bases at V and 6 bases at J; junction bases unmatched: 8. CDR1 and CDR2 from the germline V gene are SGHTA and FQGTGA. CDR3 sequence (DNA): TGTGCCAGCAGCCTACAGGGGTCTCAGGATACGCAGTATTTT. This encodes CASSLQGSQDTQYF.

The chain couples TRBV9 to TRBJ2-3, with a tentative D call TRBD2 (5 bases). This CDR3 has 15 residues. The germline V and J ends were trimmed by 6 bases and 0 bases, with 14 bases remaining between them. Germline-derived CDR1 and CDR2 are SGDLS and YYNGEE. The DNA for the CDR3 is TGTGCCAGCACCCCTGGACTGGGGAGCACAGATACGCAGTATTTT. It encodes CASTPGLGSTDTQYF.

This sequence joins TRBV19 and TRBJ2-1; 16 bases agree with TRBD2. Germline lookup yields CDR1 LNHDA and CDR2 SQIVND (reference sequence). J gave up 1 base and V 6 bases, and 12 bases lay outside the gene matches. The CDR3 runs 20 residues. The CDR3 spells CASRERPGLAGGPSYNEQFF. The CDR3 coding sequence is TGTGCCAGTAGGGAACGCCCGGGACTAGCGGGAGGGCCGTCCTACAATGAGCAGTTCTTC.

V is TRBV5-1 and J is TRBJ2-3; tentative D call: TRBD2 (5 bases). The V gene lost 2 bases and the J gene lost 0 bases, with 10 bases spanning the gap. Germline CDR1 SGHRS, CDR2 YFSETQ. The CDR3 runs 15 residues. The CDR3 loop reads CASSLTGTSTDTQYF. DNA of the CDR3: TGCGCCAGCAGCTTAACGGGAACTAGCACAGATACGCAGTATTTT.

This clone was seen only once. CDR3: CASSYSARGVSQYF. For the CDR3, the DNA is TGTGCCAGCAGTTACTCTGCCAGGGGAGTCTCCCAGTACTTC. The J gene is TRBJ2-5, the V gene TRBV6-6; D is possibly TRBD1 (6 bases). The germline V gene encodes CDR1 MNHNY and CDR2 SVGAGI (reference sequence). Trimming took off 0 bases at V and 9 bases at J, with 14 bases between the two ends. The CDR3 totals 14 residues.

The chain employs TRBV15 and TRBJ2-5; 10 nucleotides agree with TRBD2. This CDR3 is 17 amino acids long. From germline, CDR1 is LNHNV and CDR2 YYDKDF (reference sequence). V lost 0 bases to trimming and J lost 4 bases; unmatched junction nucleotides: 8. CDR3: CATSRDHRLAGAETQYF. The CDR3, as DNA: TGTGCCACCAGCAGAGATCATCGCCTAGCGGGAGCAGAGACCCAGTACTTC.

The V call is TRBV1, the J call TRBJ2-4; the table's D gene call, TRBD2, was not cross checked with the DNA. TRBV1 is noted as a pseudogene. This CDR3 spans 16 amino acids. The CDR3 DNA reads as TGCACCAGCAGGATGGATGCGGGAGATGCCAAAAACATTCAGTACTTC. Protein sequence: CTSRMDAGDAKNIQYF.

The CDR3 DNA follows: TGCAGCGTTGAAGGGGGGACAGGGTTTTACAATGAGCAGTTCTTC. This encodes CSVEGGTGFYNEQFF. The chain is built from TRBV29-1 and TRBJ2-1, with 9 nucleotides matching TRBD1. Germline V gene data show CDR1 as SQVTM and CDR2 as ANQGSEA. There are 15 residues in the CDR3. The J segment lost 4 bases and the V segment lost 1 base, leaving 5 bases of the junction unmatched.

The J gene is TRBJ2-7, the V gene TRBV7-2; 10 bases agree with TRBD2. The V and J ends lost 3 bases and 1 base, in that order; junction bases with no gene match: 6. Per the germline V gene, CDR1 is SGHTA and CDR2 is FQGNSA. The CDR3 runs 16 residues. CDR3 bases: TGTGCCAGCAGCTTGCAGACTAGCGGGTCGTCCTACGAGCAGTACTTC. Protein product: CASSLQTSGSSYEQYF.

V gene TRBV7-9 combines with J gene TRBJ2-7; 8 nucleotides align to TRBD2. Trimming cost V 3 bases and J 3 bases; bases outside gene matches: 4. The CDR3 runs 14 residues. Germline V gives CDR1 SEHNR, CDR2 FQNEAQ (reference sequence). The CDR3 DNA follows: TGTGCCAGCAGCTTTAGCGGGGCTTACTACGAGCAGTACTTC. Encoded protein: CASSFSGAYYEQYF.

The rearrangement joins TRBV27 to TRBJ1-2, with D maybe TRBD1 (5 bases). This CDR3 has 15 residues. From germline, CDR1 is MNHEY and CDR2 SMNVEV (reference sequence). V lost 5 bases and J lost 8, with 21 bases in between. The CDR3 protein is CASSLHSGTGGGYTF. The CDR3 bases are TGTGCCAGCAGTCTCCATTCCGGGACTGGGGGGGGCTACACCTTC.

The V gene is TRBV10-1, the J gene TRBJ2-1; TRBD1 is a possible D gene (6 bases). Germline assignment: CDR1 WNHNN and CDR2 SYGVQD (reference sequence). The CDR3 covers 13 residues. Trimming cost V 5 bases and J 4 bases, with 9 bases left between them. The CDR3 reads CASSIGQYNEQFF. The CDR3 nucleotides read TGCGCCAGCAGTATCGGACAGTACAATGAGCAGTTCTTC.

The CDR3 DNA follows: TGTGCCAGCAGACATGGACAATCCCCGTTCTTC. Its protein product is CASRHGQSPFF. The chain has TRBV11-2 and TRBJ2-1; a weak D match, TRBD1 (5 bases). This CDR3 contains 11 residues. In germline, CDR1 is SGHAT, CDR2 FQNNGV. V gave up 6 bases and J gave up 15 bases, with 15 bases separating them.

V and J are TRBV5-6 and TRBJ2-3; tentative D call: TRBD1 (5 bases). Deletions cut 3 bases from V and 6 bases from J, with 20 bases between. Germline assignment: CDR1 SGHDT and CDR2 YYEEEE. The CDR3 runs 16 residues. The CDR3 DNA reads as TGTGCCAGCAGCTCCAGGACACCAGGGCCCTCGGATACGCAGTATTTT. It encodes CASSSRTPGPSDTQYF.